The entry below describes one T cell receptor (beta chain). What it recognizes is unknown. The study ran its PCR with 60 Vbeta and 13 Jbeta primers. Measured with immunoSEQ multiplex PCR; TCRdb has only the in-frame clones, and not every one. The sample yields about 180,000 clones, approximately 77% seen once. The data derive from a study of cytomegalovirus exposure and HLA in healthy donors. For the study at large: T cells numbering some 170 million yielded around 120 million unique TCR beta sequences in an earlier analysis.

The CDR3 is 15 residues long. V dropped 4 bases and J dropped 2 bases, with 15 bases sitting between them. CDR1 and CDR2 from the germline V gene are SGHVS and FQNEAQ. Notes on the study in general: Analysis performed later found more than 15,000 TCR beta sequences associated with HLA alleles at 0.05 false discovery rate. The classifier reportedly diagnosed cytomegalovirus status with high specificity and sensitivity.

V gene TRBV7-8 combines with J gene TRBJ2-7; perhaps TRBD1 as D (6 bases). This TCR came from a female donor in good health and CMV-seronegative. The sequenced sample consisted of PBMCs. The CDR3 protein is CASSSLPRQAYEQYF. For the CDR3, the DNA is TGTGCCAGCAGCTCTCTACCCCGACAGGCCTACGAGCAGTACTTC. The full variable domain, its missing parts supplied by reference TRBV7-8 and TRBJ2-7, is GAGVSQSPRYKVAKRGQDVALRCDPISGHVSLFWYQQALGQGPEFLTYFQNEAQLDKSGLPSDRFFAERPEGSVSTLKIQRTQQEDSAVYLCASSSLPRQAYEQYFGPGTRLTVT.